This T cell receptor (beta chain) derives from a study of T cells in Graves' hyperthyroidism and ophthalmopathy. This clonotype came up many times. V shed 11 bases and J 0 bases; nucleotides not matched to a gene: 9. Looked up from germline, CDR1 is ENHRY and CDR2 is SYGVKD. The CDR3 is 15 residues long. RNA transcripts were the template for amplifying TCR beta CDR3 regions. RT-PCR in the first round (using the HTBI primer set) targeted the TCR CDR3. MiXCR was run by TCRdb on the multiplex PCR reads, yielding one entry per CDR3 protein. The sample lists nearly 750,000 distinct CDR3 sequences; roughly 32% were seen once.

This rearrangement joins TRBV10-3 to TRBJ1-1; 10 nucleotides agree with TRBD1. The specimen sequenced was blood. This TCR came from a woman aged 40 to 50 with Graves' hyperthyroidism. CDR3 coding DNA: TGTGCCGCCGATTTGGACAGGGGGATGAACACTGAAGCTTTCTTT. Protein product: CAADLDRGMNTEAFF.